Sequencing of this T cell receptor beta chain was carried out in a study of blood T cell repertoires in COVID-19. Study summary: Either two negative PCRs, clearance, or symptom resolution qualified Cohort 3 donors as recovered. T cells, B-cell-depleted T cells, or PBMCs supplied cDNA or gDNA.

Enrolled through a virtual design, the participants were between about 18 and 100 years of age and came from approximately 25 US areas. Participant reports of clinical history set cohort assignment. TCRdb's copy holds only in-frame clones and misses some; the assay was immunoSEQ multiplex PCR. Among more than 300,000 clones listed, approximately 87% were seen once. V lost 2 bases to trimming and J lost 6 bases, with 15 bases between them. Germline V lookup: CDR1 SGHNT, CDR2 YYREEE (reference sequence). The CDR3 runs to 14 residues. The genes are TRBV5-4 and TRBJ2-7; D is unclear. This clonotype originated in a middle-aged man in a cohort exposed to, infected with or recovered from COVID-19 (not recorded which). Input material: PBMCs or T cells enriched from blood (not recorded which). CDR3 in amino acids: CASSFNPGSTEQYF. CDR3 in DNA: TGTGCCAGCAGCTTCAACCCCGGGTCTACCGAGCAGTACTTC. The full variable domain, its missing parts supplied by reference TRBV5-4 and TRBJ2-7, is ETGVTQSPTHLIKTRGQQVTLRCSSQSGHNTVSWYQQALGQGPQFIFQYYREEENGRGNFPPRFSGLQFPNYSSELNVNALELDDSALYLCASSFNPGSTEQYFGPGTRLTVT.